The 2 T cell receptor beta chains presented below share a single source sample, sequenced in a study of blood T cell repertoires in COVID-19. Some clones are missing from TCRdb's copy, which holds only in-frame ones; the method was immunoSEQ multiplex PCR. Here the sample spans 250,000 to 350,000 clones, roughly 82% being singletons. Sequenced: peripheral blood. These receptors all come from a woman aged 45-65 years with acute or convalescent COVID-19.

This clone was counted a single time. V and J are TRBV5-1 and TRBJ1-4; 11 bases agree with TRBD1. The germline gives CDR1 SGHRS, CDR2 YFSETQ. The CDR3 contains 17 residues. The V segment lost 2 bases and the J segment 13 bases; nucleotides outside the gene matches: 16. CDR3: CASSFGTGGVVNSGLFF. CDR3 nucleotides: TGCGCCAGCAGCTTTGGGACAGGGGGAGTCGTGAATAGCGGACTGTTTTTT.

The chain has TRBV3-1 (or the pseudogene TRBV3-2) and TRBJ2-2; TRBD2 agrees at 12 bases. Germline-derived CDR1 and CDR2 are LGHDT and YNNKEL (reference sequence). CDR3 size: 16 residues. Trimming took 4 bases from V and 8 from J; bases not matched to a gene: 8. CDR3 amino acids: CASSRRLAGVTGELFF. CDR3 nucleotides: TGTGCCAGCAGCCGACGACTAGCGGGAGTTACTGGGGAGCTGTTTTTT.